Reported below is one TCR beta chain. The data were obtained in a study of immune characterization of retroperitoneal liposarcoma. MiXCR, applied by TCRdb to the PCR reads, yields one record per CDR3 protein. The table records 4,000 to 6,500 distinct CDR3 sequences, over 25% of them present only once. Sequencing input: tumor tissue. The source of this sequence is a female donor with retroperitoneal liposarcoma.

Here the CDR3 DNA reads TGTGCCAGCAGCACAGGGGGCTCAGCGTCGGAGCTGTTTTTT. Its translation is CASSTGGSASELFF. The genes are TRBV7-9 and TRBJ2-2; 9 bases map to TRBD1. The CDR3 is made up of 14 amino acids. Germline loops: CDR1 SEHNR, CDR2 FQNEAQ (reference sequence). With V trimmed by 5 bases and J by 10 bases, 8 bases remained unmatched.